This TCR beta chain was sequenced for a study of blood T cell repertoires in COVID-19. Study-level background: Some COVID-19 samples were acute and others convalescent; all came from the United States, Italy and Spain.

Per the original data handling: Estimated nucleated cell counts came from reference gene primer amplification. TCRdb's copy holds only in-frame clones and misses some; the assay was immunoSEQ multiplex PCR. Clone size and V and J calls were adopted from that table, with D and trimming inferred from the DNA. The table lists some 250,000 clones, about four fifths of them singletons. Germline trimming cut 4 bases from V and 1 base from J; bases unmatched to any gene: 6. The CDR3 spans 16 residues. Germline CDR1 is LGHDT and CDR2 is YNNKEL (reference sequence). The J gene is TRBJ2-2, the V gene TRBV3-1 (or the pseudogene TRBV3-2); 7 nucleotides align to TRBD1. The TCR originated in an elderly woman with COVID-19, enrolled during active disease. Sequencing was performed on peripheral blood. CDR3 loop: CASSRHRGQNTGELFF. The CDR3 DNA reads as TGTGCCAGCAGCCGCCACAGGGGCCAGAACACCGGGGAGCTGTTTTTT.